This is a list of T cell receptor beta chains from one sample in a study of blood T cells in healthy people across ages. TCRdb reanalysed the 5' RACE reads using MiXCR and keeps one entry per CDR3 protein. The sample shows 650,000 to 800,000 distinct CDR3 sequences, under 45% of them seen only once. What was sequenced was blood. These TCRs come from a man aged 55 to 70 in good health. The CDR3 runs from the conserved cysteine through the conserved F or W. The D gene is left open where the match is weak. Clone sizes are given selectively: once, few, many, or a class where the clone is expanded.

v_gene: TRBV12-3/TRBV12-4; d_gene: .; j_gene: TRBJ2-7; abundance: many; CDR3aa: CASRGQSYEQYF; CDR3nt: TGTGCCAGCAGAGGACAGTCCTACGAGCAGTACTTC
v_gene: TRBV7-2; d_gene: TRBD2; j_gene: TRBJ2-5; abundance: .; CDR3aa: CASSPSGGAINEQYF; CDR3nt: TGTGCCAGCAGCCCCAGCGGGGGGGCTATCAATGAGCAGTACTTC
v_gene: TRBV20-1; d_gene: TRBD2; j_gene: TRBJ2-7; abundance: .; CDR3aa: CSARLGLAKHPSYGQYF; CDR3nt: TGCAGTGCTAGACTAGGACTAGCCAAACACCCGTCCTACGGGCAGTACTTC
v_gene: TRBV9; d_gene: .; j_gene: TRBJ2-5; abundance: .; CDR3aa: CASSSGQVAGKRETQYF; CDR3nt: TGTGCCAGCAGCTCGGGGCAGGTCGCAGGGAAACGAGAGACCCAGTACTTC
v_gene: TRBV5-1; d_gene: TRBD1; j_gene: TRBJ2-5; abundance: few; CDR3aa: CASSLETGIFETQYF; CDR3nt: TGCGCCAGCAGCTTGGAGACAGGGATCTTTGAGACCCAGTACTTC
v_gene: TRBV5-1; d_gene: .; j_gene: TRBJ2-2; abundance: .; CDR3aa: CASSPSSGTGELFF; CDR3nt: TGCGCCAGCAGCCCAAGCAGTGGCACCGGGGAGCTGTTTTTT
v_gene: TRBV6-1; d_gene: TRBD1; j_gene: TRBJ2-2; abundance: .; CDR3aa: CASSRLTGGMNTGELFF; CDR3nt: TGTGCCAGCAGTCGCCTTACAGGGGGTATGAACACCGGGGAGCTGTTTTTT
v_gene: TRBV5-1; d_gene: TRBD1; j_gene: TRBJ2-7; abundance: .; CDR3aa: CASSLNPGQGVNEQYF; CDR3nt: TGCGCCAGCAGCTTGAACCCGGGACAGGGGGTCAACGAGCAGTACTTC
v_gene: TRBV7-2; d_gene: .; j_gene: TRBJ2-7; abundance: few; CDR3aa: CASSLVAGPLYEQYF; CDR3nt: TGTGCCAGCAGCTTAGTAGCCGGACCACTCTACGAGCAGTACTTC
v_gene: TRBV27; d_gene: .; j_gene: TRBJ2-7; abundance: .; CDR3aa: CASRFEGASEQYF; CDR3nt: TGTGCCAGCAGGTTCGAGGGTGCGTCCGAGCAGTACTTC
v_gene: TRBV7-2; d_gene: .; j_gene: TRBJ1-2; abundance: few; CDR3aa: CASSRPPRDYGYTF; CDR3nt: TGTGCCAGCAGCCGCCCCCCCAGGGACTATGGCTACACCTTC
v_gene: TRBV20-1; d_gene: TRBD2; j_gene: TRBJ2-3; abundance: .; CDR3aa: CSALSLGRADTQYF; CDR3nt: TGCAGTGCTCTCAGCTTAGGGAGGGCAGATACGCAGTATTTT
v_gene: TRBV29-1; d_gene: TRBD1; j_gene: TRBJ2-1; abundance: .; CDR3aa: CSVEGDRGWNEQFF; CDR3nt: TGCAGCGTCGAGGGGGACAGGGGGTGGAATGAGCAGTTCTTC
v_gene: TRBV20-1; d_gene: TRBD1; j_gene: TRBJ1-2; abundance: .; CDR3aa: CSAPRGQRGYTF; CDR3nt: TGCAGTGCCCCAAGGGGACAGCGCGGCTACACCTTC
v_gene: TRBV20-1; d_gene: TRBD2; j_gene: TRBJ2-1; abundance: .; CDR3aa: CSARLSGGLSYNEQFF; CDR3nt: TGCAGTGCCAGACTCTCGGGGGGACTATCCTACAATGAGCAGTTCTTC
v_gene: TRBV11-1; d_gene: .; j_gene: TRBJ2-7; abundance: .; CDR3aa: CASSLSQGGTSYEQYF; CDR3nt: TGTGCCAGCAGCCTATCGCAGGGGGGGACCTCCTACGAGCAGTACTTC
v_gene: TRBV12-3/TRBV12-4; d_gene: TRBD1; j_gene: TRBJ2-4; abundance: few; CDR3aa: CASSFQGAWGKNIQYF; CDR3nt: TGTGCCAGCAGTTTTCAGGGGGCTTGGGGCAAAAACATTCAGTACTTC
v_gene: TRBV30; d_gene: .; j_gene: TRBJ1-1; abundance: .; CDR3aa: CAWEQGLNTEAFF; CDR3nt: TGTGCCTGGGAACAGGGCCTGAACACTGAAGCTTTCTTT
v_gene: TRBV6-6; d_gene: TRBD2; j_gene: TRBJ2-5; abundance: .; CDR3aa: CASSTIAGGGETQYF; CDR3nt: TGTGCCAGCAGTACCATAGCGGGGGGGGGAGAGACCCAGTACTTC
v_gene: TRBV3-1; d_gene: .; j_gene: TRBJ2-5; abundance: .; CDR3aa: CASSQDNWVDLSETQYF; CDR3nt: TGTGCCAGCAGCCAGGACAACTGGGTGGATTTATCAGAGACCCAGTACTTC
v_gene: TRBV7-3; d_gene: .; j_gene: TRBJ2-5; abundance: .; CDR3aa: CASSPTGTPAYQETQYF; CDR3nt: TGTGCCAGCAGCCCAACGGGGACCCCAGCGTACCAAGAGACCCAGTACTTC
v_gene: TRBV5-1; d_gene: .; j_gene: TRBJ2-3; abundance: few; CDR3aa: CASQPLPSTDTQYF; CDR3nt: TGCGCCAGCCAGCCTCTGCCCAGCACAGATACGCAGTATTTT
v_gene: TRBV7-4; d_gene: .; j_gene: TRBJ2-7; abundance: .; CDR3aa: CASSAGGPGNEAYEQYF; CDR3nt: TGTGCCAGCAGCGCCGGGGGCCCGGGGAATGAGGCGTACGAGCAGTACTTC